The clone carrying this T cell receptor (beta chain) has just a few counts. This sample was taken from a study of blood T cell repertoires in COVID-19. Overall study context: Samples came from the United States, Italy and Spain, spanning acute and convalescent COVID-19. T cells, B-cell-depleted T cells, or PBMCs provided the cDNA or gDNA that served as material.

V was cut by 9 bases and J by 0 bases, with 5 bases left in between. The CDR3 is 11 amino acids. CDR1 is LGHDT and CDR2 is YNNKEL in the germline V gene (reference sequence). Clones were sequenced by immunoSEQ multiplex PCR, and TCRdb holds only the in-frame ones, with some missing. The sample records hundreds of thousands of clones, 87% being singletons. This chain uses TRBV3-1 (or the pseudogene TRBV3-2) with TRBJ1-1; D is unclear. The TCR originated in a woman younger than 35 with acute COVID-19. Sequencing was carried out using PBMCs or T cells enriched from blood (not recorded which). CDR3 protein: CASVMNTEAFF. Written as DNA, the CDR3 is TGTGCCAGTGTTATGAACACTGAAGCTTTCTTT.